The sequence of this T cell receptor beta chain was determined in a study of shared clonotypes between healthy human individuals. CD8 cells regarded as naive lacked CD45RO, were positively chosen for CCR7, and omitted terminally differentiated effector memory CD45RA+ cells. The method was immunoSEQ multiplex PCR; TCRdb's version includes in-frame clones alone and lacks a portion of them. The sample holds about 610,000 clones; 90% to 97% are singletons and the top ten take about 0.12%. Germline V lookup: CDR1 MDHEN, CDR2 SYDVKM. Trimming removed 5 bases from V and 0 bases from J, with 23 bases in between. The CDR3 runs to 19 residues.

This chain joins TRBV28 and TRBJ2-1; unclear D gene. The specimen was naive CD8+ T cells sorted from blood. This receptor was identified in a woman aged 25 to 45 in good health. The CDR3 sequence: CASSPFILNRGSSYNEQFF. Here the CDR3 DNA reads TGTGCCAGCAGTCCCTTTATCCTTAATAGAGGTAGCTCCTACAATGAGCAGTTCTTC.